This TCR beta chain is drawn from a study of blood T cells in healthy people across ages. This clonotype was seen only a few times. CDR1 is GTSNPN, CDR2 SVGIG, per germline (reference sequence). V lost 3 bases and J lost 5; bases outside the gene matches: 12. The CDR3 contains 15 residues. Isolation recovered at least 7 million PBMCs from every sample. PCR was performed a second time for roughly 7 to 12 cycles using a sample-barcoded 5' primer and a J-beta primer mix. Carrying 12 random nucleotides, a template-switch adaptor labeled each individual cDNA molecule. CDR3-containing paired-end reads numbered at least 2.5 million in each sample. MiXCR was run by TCRdb on the 5' RACE reads, yielding one entry per CDR3 protein. This table has around 1,600,000 distinct CDR3 sequences, roughly two fifths appearing once.

The rearrangement joins TRBV30 to TRBJ2-5; 7 positions agree with TRBD2. The TCR comes from a woman younger than 30 in good health. Sequencing was done on a sample of blood. CDR3 protein: CAWSETGLPTETQYF. CDR3 nucleotide sequence: TGTGCCTGGAGCGAGACGGGACTACCGACGGAGACCCAGTACTTC.